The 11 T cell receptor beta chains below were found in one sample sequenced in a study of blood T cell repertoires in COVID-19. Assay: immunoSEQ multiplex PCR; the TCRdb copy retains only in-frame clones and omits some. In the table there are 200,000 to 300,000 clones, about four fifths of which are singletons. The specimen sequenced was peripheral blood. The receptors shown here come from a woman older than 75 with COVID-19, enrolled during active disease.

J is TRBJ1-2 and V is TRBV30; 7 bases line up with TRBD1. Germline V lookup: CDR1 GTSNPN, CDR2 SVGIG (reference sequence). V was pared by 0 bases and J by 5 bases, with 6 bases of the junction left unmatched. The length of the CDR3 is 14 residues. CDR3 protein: CAWSVQGPSYGYTF. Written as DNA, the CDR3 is TGTGCCTGGAGTGTACAGGGGCCCAGTTATGGCTACACCTTC.

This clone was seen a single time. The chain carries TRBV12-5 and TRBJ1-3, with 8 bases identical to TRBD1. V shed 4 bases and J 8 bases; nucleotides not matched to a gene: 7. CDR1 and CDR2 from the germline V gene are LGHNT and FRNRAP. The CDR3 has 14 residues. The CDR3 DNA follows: TGTGCTAGTGGTTCCCCTCCAGGGGGCCACACCATATATTTT. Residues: CASGSPPGGHTIYF.

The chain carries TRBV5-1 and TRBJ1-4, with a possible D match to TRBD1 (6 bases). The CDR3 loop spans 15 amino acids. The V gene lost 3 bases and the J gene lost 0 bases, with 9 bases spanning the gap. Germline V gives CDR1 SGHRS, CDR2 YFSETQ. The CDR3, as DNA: TGCGCCAGCAGCTCCTCAGGGGCAACTAATGAAAAACTGTTTTTT. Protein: CASSSSGATNEKLFF. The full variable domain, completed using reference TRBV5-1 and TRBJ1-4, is KAGVTQTPRYLIKTRGQQVTLSCSPISGHRSVSWYQQTPGQGLQFLFEYFSETQRNKGNFPGRFSGRQFSNSRSEMNVSTLELGDSALYLCASSSSGATNEKLFFGSGTQLSVL.

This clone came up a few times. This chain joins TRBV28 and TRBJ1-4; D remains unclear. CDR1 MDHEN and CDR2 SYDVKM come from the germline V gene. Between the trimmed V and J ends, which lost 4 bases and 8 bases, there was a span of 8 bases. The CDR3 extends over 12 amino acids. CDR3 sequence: CASSSGSEKLFF. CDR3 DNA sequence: TGTGCCAGCAGTTCCGGGAGCGAAAAACTGTTTTTT.

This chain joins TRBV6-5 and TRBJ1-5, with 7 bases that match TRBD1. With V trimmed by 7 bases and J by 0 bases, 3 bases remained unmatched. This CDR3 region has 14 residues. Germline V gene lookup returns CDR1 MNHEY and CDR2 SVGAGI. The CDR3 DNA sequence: TGTGCCAGCAATACAGGGGATAGCAATCAGCCCCAGCATTTT. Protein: CASNTGDSNQPQHF.

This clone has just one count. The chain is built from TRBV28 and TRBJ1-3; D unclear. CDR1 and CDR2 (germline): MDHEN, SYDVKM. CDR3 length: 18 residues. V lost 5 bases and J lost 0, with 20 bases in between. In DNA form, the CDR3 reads TGTGCCAGCAGTCCCCTAGCCCCTCAGGTTACCTCTGGAAACACCATATATTTT. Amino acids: CASSPLAPQVTSGNTIYF.

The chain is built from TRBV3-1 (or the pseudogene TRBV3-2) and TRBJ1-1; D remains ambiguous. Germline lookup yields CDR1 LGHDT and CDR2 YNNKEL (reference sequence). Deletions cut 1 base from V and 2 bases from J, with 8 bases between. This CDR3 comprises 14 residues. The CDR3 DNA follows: TGTGCCAGCAGCCAAGGCGGGTTCAACACTGAAGCTTTCTTT. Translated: CASSQGGFNTEAFF.

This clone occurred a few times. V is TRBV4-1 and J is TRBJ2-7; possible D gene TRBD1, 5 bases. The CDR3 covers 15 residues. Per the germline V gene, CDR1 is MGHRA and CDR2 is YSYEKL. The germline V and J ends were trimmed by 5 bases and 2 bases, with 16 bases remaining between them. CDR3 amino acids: CASSSPSPGTYEQYF. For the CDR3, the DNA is TGCGCCAGCAGCTCGCCGTCGCCAGGGACCTACGAGCAGTACTTC.

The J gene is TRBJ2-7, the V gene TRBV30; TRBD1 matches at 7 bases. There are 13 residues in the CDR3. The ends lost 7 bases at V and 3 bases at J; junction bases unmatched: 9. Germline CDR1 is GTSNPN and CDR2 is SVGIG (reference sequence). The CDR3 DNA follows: TGTGCCTTCCGCCCGACAGGGTACTACGAGCAGTACTTC. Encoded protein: CAFRPTGYYEQYF.

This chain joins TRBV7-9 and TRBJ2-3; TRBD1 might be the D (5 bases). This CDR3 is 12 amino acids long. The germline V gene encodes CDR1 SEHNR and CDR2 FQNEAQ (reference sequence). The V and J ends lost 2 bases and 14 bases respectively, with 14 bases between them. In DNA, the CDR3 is TGTGCCAGCAGCTTAACGGAAGGGGTTAGGTATTTT. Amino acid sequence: CASSLTEGVRYF.

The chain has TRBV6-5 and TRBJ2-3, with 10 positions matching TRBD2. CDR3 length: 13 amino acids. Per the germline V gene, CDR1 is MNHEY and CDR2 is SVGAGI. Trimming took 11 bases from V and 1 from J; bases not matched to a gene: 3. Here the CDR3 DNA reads TGTGCCGAAGGGACTAGCGGCACAGATACGCAGTATTTT. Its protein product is CAEGTSGTDTQYF.